This entry features one T cell receptor (beta chain) sequence. V lost 1 base and J lost 0, with 20 bases in between. CDR3 size: 19 residues. Germline V gene data show CDR1 as KGHDR and CDR2 as SFDVKD. The treatment: 15 to 20 received Ad26.COV2.S at low or high dose, single or two shots; several received placebo; per-sample allocation not given. Collection of samples fell on day 63 after the first vaccine or placebo injection. The source of the sample is a study of Ad26.COV2.S vaccination and SARS-CoV-2 variants. Profiling relied on immunoSEQ multiplex PCR, and the TCRdb table lists in-frame clones only, not all of them. Of about 400,000 clones detected, around nine tenths appear once; the ten largest clones hold 1.5% to 2%.

The receptor was derived from a person between 18 and 65 years old who received the Ad26.COV2.S COVID-19 vaccine or a placebo. The chain combines TRBV24-1 with TRBJ2-5; unclear D gene. The sample was peripheral blood, taken in a trial of Ad26.COV2.S vaccine versus placebo. CDR3 nucleotide sequence: TGTGCCACCAGTGATTTTCGACTTATTTTCGGCAGGAACCAAGAGACCCAGTACTTC. Encoded protein: CATSDFRLIFGRNQETQYF.